This TCR beta chain derives from a study of T cells in Graves' hyperthyroidism and ophthalmopathy. With V trimmed by 6 bases and J by 4 bases, 4 bases remained unmatched. The germline gives CDR1 MDHEN, CDR2 SYDVKM. CDR3 size: 13 residues. For Graves' hyperthyroidism to be stable, ophthalmopathy could not progress within 18 months. Each diagnosis drew on symptoms, thyroxine, TRAb, thyroid ultrasound and orbital computed tomography findings. Fresh 10 ml peripheral blood yielded PBMCs. This clonotype has a count of ten or more. Template material for amplifying TCR beta CDR3 regions consisted of RNA transcripts. TCR CDR3 regions were first amplified by RT-PCR with HTBI primers. TCRdb reprocessed the multiplex PCR reads with MiXCR, giving one entry per CDR3 protein. The table records roughly 750,000 distinct CDR3 sequences, roughly 15% of them present only once.

This chain uses TRBV28 with TRBJ2-3; 7 bases line up with TRBD1. This TCR was sampled from a man aged 18 to 35 with Graves' hyperthyroidism. Sequencing input: blood. The CDR3 nucleotides read TGTGCCAGCAGATCAGGGGGATCAGATACGCAGTATTTT. Amino acids: CASRSGGSDTQYF. The variable domain in full, with the rest retrieved from reference TRBV28 and TRBJ2-3, is DVKVTQSSRYLVKRTGEKVFLECVQDMDHENMFWYRQDPGLGLRLIYFSYDVKMKEKGDIPEGYSVSREKKERFSLILESASTNQTSMYLCASRSGGSDTQYFGPGTRLTVL.